Each of the 8 T cell receptor beta chains below was sequenced from the same sample in a study of shared clonotypes between healthy human individuals. Sequenced by immunoSEQ multiplex PCR; TCRdb stores in-frame clones only, minus some. Here the sample spans roughly 650,000 clones, approximately 96% being singletons. Terminally differentiated effector memory CD45RA+ cells were excluded from the naive CD8 cells, which were CD45RO-negative and positively selected for CCR7. The sequenced sample was naive CD8+ T cells sorted from blood. The source is a woman under 40 in good health.

This chain links TRBV7-8 with TRBJ2-5, with TRBD1 identical over 7 bases. This CDR3 contains 13 residues. The V and J ends lost 6 bases and 7 bases, in that order; junction bases with no gene match: 8. Germline V lookup: CDR1 SGHVS, CDR2 FQNEAQ. The CDR3, as DNA: TGTGCCAGCAGACCAGGGACAGCCTGGACCCAGTACTTC. Its protein is CASRPGTAWTQYF.

The rearrangement uses TRBV6-1 and TRBJ2-7; 7 nucleotides align to TRBD2. In germline, CDR1 is MNHNS, CDR2 SASEGT. CDR3 length: 14 residues. J gave up 7 bases and V 8 bases, and 14 bases lay outside the gene matches. The CDR3 DNA sequence: TGTGCCAGCCCCCCAAGCGGGAACGAGGGTGAGCAGTACTTC. It translates to CASPPSGNEGEQYF.

This chain uses TRBV13 with TRBJ2-7; 7 bases align to TRBD1. The CDR3 runs 15 residues. The germline gives CDR1 PRHDT, CDR2 FYEKMQ (reference sequence). Trimming cost V 6 bases and J 11 bases; bases outside gene matches: 19. CDR3 sequence: CASSNRGTGIHGEYF. The CDR3 nucleotides are TGTGCCAGCAGTAACAGGGGAACGGGAATACATGGGGAGTACTTC.

The J gene is TRBJ2-3, the V gene TRBV18; 9 nucleotides agree with TRBD1. CDR3 length: 15 residues. V lost 0 bases, J lost 4 bases, and 2 bases stayed unmatched. Germline V gene lookup returns CDR1 KGHSH and CDR2 LQKENI. CDR3 region: CASSPPRDRADTQYF. The CDR3 DNA reads as TGTGCCAGCTCACCACCGAGGGACAGGGCAGATACGCAGTATTTT.

The rearrangement links TRBV28 to TRBJ2-7, with 8 bases matching TRBD1. With 0 bases clipped from V and 2 bases from J, the junction kept 6 bases outside the gene matches. Germline V lookup: CDR1 MDHEN, CDR2 SYDVKM. The CDR3 length is 16 residues. Written as DNA, the CDR3 is TGTGCCAGCAGTTTATGGTGGTCAGGGGGCACCTACGAGCAGTACTTC. Its translation: CASSLWWSGGTYEQYF.

V is TRBV27 and J is TRBJ2-1; D not certain. The CDR3 length is 13 residues. Trimming left V 5 bases short and J 7 bases short, with 12 bases between. The germline CDR1 and CDR2 sequences are MNHEY and SMNVEV (reference sequence). Here the CDR3 reads CASSPLERNEQFF. CDR3 nucleotides: TGTGCCAGCAGTCCATTAGAAAGGAATGAGCAGTTCTTC.

V is TRBV20-1 and J is TRBJ2-2; no clear D. The CDR3 contains 11 residues. The germline V gene encodes CDR1 DFQATT and CDR2 SNEGSKA (reference sequence). V was clipped by 6 bases and J by 1 base, with 3 bases between them. CDR3 protein: CSAQNTGELFF. CDR3 sequence (DNA): TGCAGTGCACAGAACACCGGGGAGCTGTTTTTT.

This chain joins TRBV28 and TRBJ2-1; TRBD2 matches 8 bases. V gave up 6 bases and J gave up 10 bases; unmatched junction bases: 5. Germline V gives CDR1 MDHEN, CDR2 SYDVKM. The CDR3 sequence is 12 residues long. This chain's CDR3 is CASSPGGVEQFF. CDR3 coding DNA: TGTGCCAGCAGCCCCGGGGGGGTCGAGCAGTTCTTC.